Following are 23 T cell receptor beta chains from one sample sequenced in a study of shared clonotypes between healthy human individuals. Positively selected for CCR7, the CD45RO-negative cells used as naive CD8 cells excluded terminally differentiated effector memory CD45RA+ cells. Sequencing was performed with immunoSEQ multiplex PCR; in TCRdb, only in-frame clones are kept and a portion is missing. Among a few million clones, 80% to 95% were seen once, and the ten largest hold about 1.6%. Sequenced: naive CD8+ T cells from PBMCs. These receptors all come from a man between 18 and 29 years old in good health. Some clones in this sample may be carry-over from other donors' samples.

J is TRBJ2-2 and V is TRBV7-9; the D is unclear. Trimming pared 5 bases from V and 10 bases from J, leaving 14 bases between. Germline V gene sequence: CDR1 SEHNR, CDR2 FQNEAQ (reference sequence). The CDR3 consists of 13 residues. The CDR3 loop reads CASSKRVEEELFF. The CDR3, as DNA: TGTGCCAGCAGCAAAAGGGTAGAGGAGGAGCTGTTTTTT.

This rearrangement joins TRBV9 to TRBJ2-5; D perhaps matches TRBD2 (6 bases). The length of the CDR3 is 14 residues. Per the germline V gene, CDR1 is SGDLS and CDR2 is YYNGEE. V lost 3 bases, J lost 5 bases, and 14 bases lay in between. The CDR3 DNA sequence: TGTGCCAGCAGCGGAGGCGGGGATTGGGAGACCCAGTACTTC. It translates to CASSGGGDWETQYF.

DNA for the CDR3: TGTGCCAGCAGACGGAGGACTGGGTATTATGGCTACACCTTC. This sequence encodes CASRRRTGYYGYTF. This sequence joins TRBV7-2 and TRBJ1-2; no clear D. The CDR3 contains 14 residues. V lost 6 bases and J lost 5, with 16 bases in between. Per germline, CDR1 SGHTA and CDR2 FQGNSA.

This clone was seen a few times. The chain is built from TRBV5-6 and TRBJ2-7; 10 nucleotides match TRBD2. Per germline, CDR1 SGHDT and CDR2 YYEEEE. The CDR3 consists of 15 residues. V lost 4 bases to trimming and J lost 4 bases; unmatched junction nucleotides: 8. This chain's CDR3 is CASSASGRGEYEQYF. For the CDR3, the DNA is TGTGCCAGCAGCGCAAGCGGGAGGGGAGAGTACGAGCAGTACTTC.

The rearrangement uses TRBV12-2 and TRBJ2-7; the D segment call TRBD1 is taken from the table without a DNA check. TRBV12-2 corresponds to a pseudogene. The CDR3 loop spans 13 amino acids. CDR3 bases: TGTGCAAGTCGAGACCCAGGGCTCTACGAGCAGTACTTC. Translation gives CASRDPGLYEQYF.

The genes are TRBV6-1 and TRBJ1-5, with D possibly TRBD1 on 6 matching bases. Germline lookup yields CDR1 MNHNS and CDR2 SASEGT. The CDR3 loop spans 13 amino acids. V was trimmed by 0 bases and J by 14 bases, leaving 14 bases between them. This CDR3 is CASSEASRGNEHF. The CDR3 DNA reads TGTGCCAGCAGTGAAGCTTCCAGGGGAAACGAGCATTTT.

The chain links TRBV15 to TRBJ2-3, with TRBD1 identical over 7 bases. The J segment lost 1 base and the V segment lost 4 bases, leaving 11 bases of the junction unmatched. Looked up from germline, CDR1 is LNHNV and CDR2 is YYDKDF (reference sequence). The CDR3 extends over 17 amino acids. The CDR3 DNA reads TGTGCCACCAGCATTTTTCCAGGGGGAGTGGGCACAGATACGCAGTATTTT. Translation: CATSIFPGGVGTDTQYF.

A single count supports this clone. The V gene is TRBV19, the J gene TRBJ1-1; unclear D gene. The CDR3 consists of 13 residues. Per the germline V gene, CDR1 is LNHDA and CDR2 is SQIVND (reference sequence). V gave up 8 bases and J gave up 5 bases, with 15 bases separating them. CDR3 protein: CASSLGKVTEAFF. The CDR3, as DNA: TGTGCCAGTTCTCTTGGGAAAGTTACTGAAGCTTTCTTT.

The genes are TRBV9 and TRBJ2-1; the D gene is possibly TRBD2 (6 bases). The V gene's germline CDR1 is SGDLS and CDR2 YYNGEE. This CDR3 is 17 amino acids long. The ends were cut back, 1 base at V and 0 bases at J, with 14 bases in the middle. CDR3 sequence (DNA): TGTGCCAGCAGCGTATCGGGAGCGAAGAGCTCCTACAATGAGCAGTTCTTC. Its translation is CASSVSGAKSSYNEQFF.

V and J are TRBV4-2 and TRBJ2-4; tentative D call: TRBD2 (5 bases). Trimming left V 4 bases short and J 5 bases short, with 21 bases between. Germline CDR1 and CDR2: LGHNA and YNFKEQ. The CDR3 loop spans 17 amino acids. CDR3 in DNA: TGTGCCAGCAGCCTACTAAGTAACGGGAACAGCGAAAACATTCAGTACTTC. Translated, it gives CASSLLSNGNSENIQYF.

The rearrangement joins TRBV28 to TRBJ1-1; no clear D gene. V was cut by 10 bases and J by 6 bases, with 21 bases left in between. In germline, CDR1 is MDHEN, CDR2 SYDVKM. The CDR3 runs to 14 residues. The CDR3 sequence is CATTNAFGKPEAFF. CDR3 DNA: TGTGCCACTACTAATGCGTTCGGAAAGCCTGAAGCTTTCTTT.

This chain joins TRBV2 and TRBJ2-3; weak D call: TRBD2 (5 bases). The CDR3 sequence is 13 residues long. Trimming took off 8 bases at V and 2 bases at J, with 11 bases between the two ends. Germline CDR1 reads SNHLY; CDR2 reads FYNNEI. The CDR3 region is CASVSGSTDTQYF. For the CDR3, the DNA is TGTGCCAGCGTTTCGGGATCCACAGATACGCAGTATTTT.

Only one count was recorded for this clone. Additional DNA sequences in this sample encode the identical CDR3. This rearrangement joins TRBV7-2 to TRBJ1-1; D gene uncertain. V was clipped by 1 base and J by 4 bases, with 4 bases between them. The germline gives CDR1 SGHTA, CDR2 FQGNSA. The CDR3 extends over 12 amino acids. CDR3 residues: CASSLVRTEAFF. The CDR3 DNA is TGTGCCAGCAGCTTAGTCCGCACTGAAGCTTTCTTT.

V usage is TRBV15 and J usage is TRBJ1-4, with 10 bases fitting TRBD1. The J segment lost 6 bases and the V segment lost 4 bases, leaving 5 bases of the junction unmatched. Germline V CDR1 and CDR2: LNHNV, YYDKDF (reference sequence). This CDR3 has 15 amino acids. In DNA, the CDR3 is TGTGCCACCAGCACTCCCGGGACAGGGGATGAAAAACTGTTTTTT. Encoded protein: CATSTPGTGDEKLFF.

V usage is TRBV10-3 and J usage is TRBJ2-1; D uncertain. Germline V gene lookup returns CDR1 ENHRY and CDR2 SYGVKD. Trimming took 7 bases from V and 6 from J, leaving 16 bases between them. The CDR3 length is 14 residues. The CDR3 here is CAIKASSPANEQFF. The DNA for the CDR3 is TGTGCCATCAAAGCCTCCAGCCCAGCCAATGAGCAGTTCTTC.

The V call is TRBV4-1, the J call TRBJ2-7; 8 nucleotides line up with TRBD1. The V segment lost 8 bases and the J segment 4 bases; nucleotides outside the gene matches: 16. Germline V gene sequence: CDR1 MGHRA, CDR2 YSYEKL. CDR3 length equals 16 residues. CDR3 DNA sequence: TGCGCCAGCGCTCTATCACCCGGACAGGGAACTTACGAGCAGTACTTC. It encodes CASALSPGQGTYEQYF.

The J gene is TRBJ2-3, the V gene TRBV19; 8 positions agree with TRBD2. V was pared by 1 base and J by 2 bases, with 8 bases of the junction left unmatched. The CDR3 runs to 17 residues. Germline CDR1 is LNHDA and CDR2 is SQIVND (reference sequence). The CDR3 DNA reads TGTGCCAGTAGTATAGGGAGGGCGGGAGGCCTCACAGATACGCAGTATTTT. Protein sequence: CASSIGRAGGLTDTQYF.

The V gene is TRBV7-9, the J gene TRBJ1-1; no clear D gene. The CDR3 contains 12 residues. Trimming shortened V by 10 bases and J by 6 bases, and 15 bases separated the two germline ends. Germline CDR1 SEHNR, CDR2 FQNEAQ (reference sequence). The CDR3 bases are TGTGCCACCACCGGGTGGATCGCTGAAGCTTTCTTT. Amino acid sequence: CATTGWIAEAFF.

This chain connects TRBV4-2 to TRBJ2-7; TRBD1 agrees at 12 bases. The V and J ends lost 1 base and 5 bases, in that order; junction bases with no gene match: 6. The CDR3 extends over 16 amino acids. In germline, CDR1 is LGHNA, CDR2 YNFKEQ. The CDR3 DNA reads TGTGCCAGCAGCCAAGCCCCGGGACAGGGGGCCGACGAGCAGTACTTC. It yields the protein CASSQAPGQGADEQYF.

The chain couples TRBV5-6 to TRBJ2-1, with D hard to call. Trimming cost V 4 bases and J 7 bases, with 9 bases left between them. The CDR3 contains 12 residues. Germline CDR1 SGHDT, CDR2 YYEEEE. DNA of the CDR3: TGTGCCAGCAGCATCATCGATAATGAGCAGTTCTTC. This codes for CASSIIDNEQFF. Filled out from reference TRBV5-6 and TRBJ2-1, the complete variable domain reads DAGVTQSPTHLIKTRGQQVTLRCSPKSGHDTVSWYQQALGQGPQFIFQYYEEEERQRGNFPDRFSGHQFPNYSSELNVNALLLGDSALYLCASSIIDNEQFFGPGTRLTVL.

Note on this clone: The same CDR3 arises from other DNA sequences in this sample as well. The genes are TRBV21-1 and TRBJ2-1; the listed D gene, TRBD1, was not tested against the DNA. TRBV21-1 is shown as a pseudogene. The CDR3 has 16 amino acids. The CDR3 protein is CASSKDRVGSYNEQFF. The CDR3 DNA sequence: TGTGCCAGCAGCAAAGACAGGGTAGGTTCCTACAATGAGCAGTTCTTC.

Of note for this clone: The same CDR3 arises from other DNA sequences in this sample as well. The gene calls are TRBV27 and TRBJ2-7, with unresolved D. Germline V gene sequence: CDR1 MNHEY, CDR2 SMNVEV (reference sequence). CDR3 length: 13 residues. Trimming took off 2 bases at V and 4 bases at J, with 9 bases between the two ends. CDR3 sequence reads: CASSLRSGYEQYF. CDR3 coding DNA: TGTGCCAGCAGTTTAAGGAGTGGATACGAGCAGTACTTC.

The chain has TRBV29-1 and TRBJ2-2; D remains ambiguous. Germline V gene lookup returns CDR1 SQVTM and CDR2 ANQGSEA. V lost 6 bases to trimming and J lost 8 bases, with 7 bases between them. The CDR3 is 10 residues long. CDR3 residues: CSVLIGELFF. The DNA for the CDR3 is TGCAGCGTCTTAATTGGGGAGCTGTTTTTT.